This is a list of T cell receptor beta chains from one sample in a study of shared clonotypes between healthy human individuals. Clones were sequenced by immunoSEQ multiplex PCR, and TCRdb holds only the in-frame ones, with some missing. The sample consists of fewer than 550,000 clones, 75% to 80% of them appearing once. Sequencing was performed on PBMCs. Every receptor here comes from a woman aged 40 to 49 in good health. Some clones in this sample may be carry-over from other donors' samples. Both conserved end residues are part of each CDR3. The D gene is left open where the match is weak. Rows may omit the clone size; those that give it use once, few, many or a size class.

cdr3_nt cdr3_aa j_call d_call v_call clone_size
TGTGCCTGGAGTGAATCAGATACGCAGTATTTT CAWSESDTQYF TRBJ2-3 . TRBV30 .
TGCAGCGTTGGTAGCGGCCCCCCCAATGAGCAGTTCTTC CSVGSGPPNEQFF TRBJ2-1 . TRBV29-1 .
TGTGCCAGCAGCACAGAGGCAGGGTACGAGCAGTACTTC CASSTEAGYEQYF TRBJ2-7 . TRBV9 .
TGTGCCAGCAGCTCCGGCCCGACCACGACCGGGGAGCTGTTTTTT CASSSGPTTTGELFF TRBJ2-2 . TRBV7-3 .
TGTGCCAGCAGTGAATCATGGCTAGCCATTAGCACAGATACGCAGTATTTT CASSESWLAISTDTQYF TRBJ2-3 . TRBV6-1 .
TGTGCCAGCAGTTCCCAGGGGGCGGTTCAGCCCCAGCATTTT CASSSQGAVQPQHF TRBJ1-5 TRBD1 TRBV2 .
TGTGCCAGCAGCCCATTGACGTCCTCTTCCAATCAGCCCCAGCATTTT CASSPLTSSSNQPQHF TRBJ1-5 . TRBV11-2 .
TGTGCCAGCAGCCTCAGGACAGGGGACGGCGAGCAGTACTTC CASSLRTGDGEQYF TRBJ2-7 TRBD1 TRBV7-2 .
TGTGCCAGTAGTATAGAGGGAGGAACCTACCAAGAGACCCAGTACTTC CASSIEGGTYQETQYF TRBJ2-5 . TRBV19 once
TGTGCCAGCAGCAATTCCGACGTTGCTTGCGAGCAGTACTTC CASSNSDVACEQYF TRBJ2-7 . TRBV21-1 .
TGTGCCAGCAGCTTAGTCGGGGGAATTTTGGAGAGTACTGAAGCTTTCTTT CASSLVGGILESTEAFF TRBJ1-1 . TRBV7-8 .
TGCGCCAGCAGCCCGGGTTCCACCCAAGAGACCCAGTACTTC CASSPGSTQETQYF TRBJ2-5 . TRBV5-1 few
TGTGCCAGCAGCCGAATGACAGACGGGAATACGCAGTATTTT CASSRMTDGNTQYF TRBJ2-3 . TRBV5-5 .
TGTCCTGGGAGAGTTAGGCGAAGCGAACAAAGTCGGGCCAACGTCCTGACTTTC CPGRVRRSEQSRANVLTF TRBJ2-6 . TRBV22-1 .
TGCGCCAGCAGCCAAGATAACGAGGGACAGGGGGCGGGTATCTATGGCTACACCTTC CASSQDNEGQGAGIYGYTF TRBJ1-2 TRBD1 TRBV4-3 .
TGTGCCAGCAGCGATCACAGGGTCACTAACTATGGCTACACCTTC CASSDHRVTNYGYTF TRBJ1-2 . TRBV7-8 .
TGCAGCGTTTTAGCAGGGTCCTACGAGCAGTACTTC CSVLAGSYEQYF TRBJ2-7 . TRBV29-1 .
TGTGCCAGCAGTGAATCGGGCTTCACTAGCGGGAGAGCGGAGACCCAGTACTTC CASSESGFTSGRAETQYF TRBJ2-5 TRBD2 TRBV25-1 .
TGCGCCAGCAGAGAAGTAGCGGGAGATGAGACCCAGTACTTC CASREVAGDETQYF TRBJ2-5 TRBD2 TRBV5-1 once
TGCGCCAGCAGCTTGGCAACGGATAATGAGCAGTTCTTC CASSLATDNEQFF TRBJ2-1 . TRBV5-1 .
TGTGCCAGCAGCGTTACGGTCAGCTCCTACAATGAGCAGTTCTTC CASSVTVSSYNEQFF TRBJ2-1 . TRBV5-5 .
TGCGCCAGCAGCTTGGTTCCCGTCGGTGAGCAGTTCTTC CASSLVPVGEQFF TRBJ2-1 . TRBV5-1 .
TGTGCCAGCACACTAGGGCTTTATGGCGAGCAGTACTTC CASTLGLYGEQYF TRBJ2-7 . TRBV6-1 .
TGTGCCAGCAGAGTCGCGGATACTAGCGGGAGCCCTCTCAATGAGCAGTTCTTC CASRVADTSGSPLNEQFF TRBJ2-1 TRBD2 TRBV2 .
TGTGCCAGCAGCCCCCAGGGTTCAGGCACTGAAGCTTTCTTT CASSPQGSGTEAFF TRBJ1-1 . TRBV7-3 .
TGTGCCAGCAGCCGTTCTGGACTAGCGGGGGGCACAGATACGCAGTATTTT CASSRSGLAGGTDTQYF TRBJ2-3 TRBD2 TRBV7-2 .
TGTGCCAGCTCAGCGGGACAGGGCTACGAGCAGTACTTC CASSAGQGYEQYF TRBJ2-7 TRBD1 TRBV18 .
TGTGCCAGCAACCCAGACCGATTTTACGAGCAGTACTTC CASNPDRFYEQYF TRBJ2-7 . TRBV2 .
TGCAGCGTAGTTACAGGGTCTGACACTGAAGCTTTCTTT CSVVTGSDTEAFF TRBJ1-1 . TRBV29-1 .
TGTGCCAGCACCGGGGACCAGAACACCGGGGAGCTGTTTTTT CASTGDQNTGELFF TRBJ2-2 . TRBV2 .
TGTGCCACCAGCACGGGACTAGCGGGAACCGAGCAGTACTTC CATSTGLAGTEQYF TRBJ2-7 TRBD2 TRBV15 .
TGTGCCAGCAGCTTCTTGGAGACCCAGTACTTC CASSFLETQYF TRBJ2-5 . TRBV7-3 .
TGTGCCAGCAGGAGACAGGGGTGGGAGACCCAGTACTTC CASRRQGWETQYF TRBJ2-5 TRBD1 TRBV28 few
TGTGCCAGCAGTCCAGCCGGGACCGGGAATACGCAGTATTTT CASSPAGTGNTQYF TRBJ2-3 . TRBV6-5 few
TGTGCCAGCAGTTTCAGCAATCAGCCCCAGCATTTT CASSFSNQPQHF TRBJ1-5 . TRBV27 .
TGTGCCAGCAGCGCCCGATTCGGGAGGGCCTTGGATGAGCAGTTCTTC CASSARFGRALDEQFF TRBJ2-1 TRBD2 TRBV7-9 once
TGCGCCAGCAGCCAAGTAGGGACTAGCACTTGGAATGAGCAGTTCTTC CASSQVGTSTWNEQFF TRBJ2-1 TRBD2 TRBV4-3 .
TGTGCCAGCAGCTTGGCCCTTCAACTAGGCTACGAGCAGTACTTC CASSLALQLGYEQYF TRBJ2-7 . TRBV5-5 many
TGTGCCACCACGGGCCTGGGAGAGACCCAGTACTTC CATTGLGETQYF TRBJ2-5 . TRBV6-6 .
TGTGCCAGCAGTTATTCCGGGACAGGGGTCGCTGGGGCCAACGTCCTGACTTTC CASSYSGTGVAGANVLTF TRBJ2-6 TRBD1 TRBV6-8 .
TGCGCCAGCAGCCAAGAAGGTCGGGTCAGGGGATCATCACCCCTCCACTTT CASSQEGRVRGSSPLHF TRBJ1-6 . TRBV4-1 .
TGTGCCAGCAGCCGAGGACTAGCGAACACCGGGGAGCTGTTTTTT CASSRGLANTGELFF TRBJ2-2 TRBD2 TRBV7-3 .
TGTGCCAGCAGCTTACTAGCGGAAGGGAACATTCAGTACTTC CASSLLAEGNIQYF TRBJ2-4 TRBD2 TRBV13 .
TGTGCCAGCAGCCGTAAGACGGGGTCTATCTCCTACGAGCAGTACTTC CASSRKTGSISYEQYF TRBJ2-7 . TRBV7-2 .
TGCGCCAGCACTTCCTCCGGGACTAGCGGGAGATCCTCCTACAATGAGCAGTTCTTC CASTSSGTSGRSSYNEQFF TRBJ2-1 TRBD2 TRBV5-1 many
TGTGCCAGCGGGGCAGGGGTTGGGGCCAACGTCCTGACTTTC CASGAGVGANVLTF TRBJ2-6 . TRBV25-1 .
TGTGCCAGCAGCGTAGCTGGGGGGGCAGACAATGAGCAGTTCTTC CASSVAGGADNEQFF TRBJ2-1 . TRBV9 .
TGTGCCTGGAGTGTAGCGGAAAGGAACACCGGGGAGCTGTTTTTT CAWSVAERNTGELFF TRBJ2-2 . TRBV30 .
TGTGCTAGCAGCTTAGGGTTAGCGGGAGGCGCGGAGACCCAGTACTTC CASSLGLAGGAETQYF TRBJ2-5 TRBD2 TRBV7-7 .
TGTGCCACCAGCAGCTCAGTGGAACTGTTTTTT CATSSSVELFF TRBJ1-4 . TRBV15 .
TGTGCCAGCAGCCCCCGGACAGGGAGTAACTACGAGCAGTACTTC CASSPRTGSNYEQYF TRBJ2-7 TRBD1 TRBV11-3 .
TGTGCCAGCAGTGAAACAACCTTTCCTTGGAGGAACACTGAAGCTTTCTTT CASSETTFPWRNTEAFF TRBJ1-1 . TRBV2 .
TGTGCCAGCAGCGTAGCAGGGTCATTAACTTACAATGAGCAGTTCTTC CASSVAGSLTYNEQFF TRBJ2-1 . TRBV9 once
TGTGCCAGCAGCTTAGATTCCGGGCCCGCCAGCCTTTACGAGCAGTACTTC CASSLDSGPASLYEQYF TRBJ2-7 . TRBV7-6 .
TGCAGCGTTGTCGGCGGACAGGGAAACTTAGGAAACACCATATATTTT CSVVGGQGNLGNTIYF TRBJ1-3 TRBD1 TRBV29-1 few
TGTGCCAGCAGAGGGACAGGGGGCGAAGAGACCCAGTACTTC CASRGTGGEETQYF TRBJ2-5 TRBD1 TRBV6-1 .
TGCAGCGTTGAAGCCCCGGGCACAGGGGGCTCCTACGAGCAGTACTTC CSVEAPGTGGSYEQYF TRBJ2-7 TRBD1 TRBV29-1 few